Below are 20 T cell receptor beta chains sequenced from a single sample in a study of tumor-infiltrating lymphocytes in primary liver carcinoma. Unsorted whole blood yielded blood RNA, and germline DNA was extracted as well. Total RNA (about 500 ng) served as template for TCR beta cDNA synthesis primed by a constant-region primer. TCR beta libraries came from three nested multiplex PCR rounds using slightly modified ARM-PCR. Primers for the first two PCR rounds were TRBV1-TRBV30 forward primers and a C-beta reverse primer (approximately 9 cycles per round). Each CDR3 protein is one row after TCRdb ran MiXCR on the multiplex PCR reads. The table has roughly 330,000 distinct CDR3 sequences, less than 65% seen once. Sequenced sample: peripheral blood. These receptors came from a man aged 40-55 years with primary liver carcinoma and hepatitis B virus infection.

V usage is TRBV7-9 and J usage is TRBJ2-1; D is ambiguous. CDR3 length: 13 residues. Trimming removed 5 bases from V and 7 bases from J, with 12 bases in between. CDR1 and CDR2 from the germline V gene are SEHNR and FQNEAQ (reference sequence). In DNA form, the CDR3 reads TGTGCCAGCAGCCAATCTCTGGTGAATGAGCAGTTCTTC. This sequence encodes CASSQSLVNEQFF.

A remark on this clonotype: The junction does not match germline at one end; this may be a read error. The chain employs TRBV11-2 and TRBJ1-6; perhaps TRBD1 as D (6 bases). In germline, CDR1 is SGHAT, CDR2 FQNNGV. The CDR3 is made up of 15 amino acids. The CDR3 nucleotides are TGTGCCATCAGCTTATTTACAGGGAATAATTCAGCCCTCCACTTT. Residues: CAISLFTGNNSALHF.

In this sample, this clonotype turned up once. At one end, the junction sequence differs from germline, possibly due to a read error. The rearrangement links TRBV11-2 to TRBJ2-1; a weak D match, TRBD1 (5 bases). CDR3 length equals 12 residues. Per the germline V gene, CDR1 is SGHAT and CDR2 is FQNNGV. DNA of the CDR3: TGTGACAGCAGGGAAGAGGAAAATGAGCAGTTCTTC. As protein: CDSREEENEQFF.

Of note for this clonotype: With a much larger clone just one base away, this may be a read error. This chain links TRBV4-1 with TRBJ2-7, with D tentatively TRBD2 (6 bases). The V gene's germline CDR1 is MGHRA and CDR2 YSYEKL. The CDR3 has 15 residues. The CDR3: CTSSQGTGKPYEQYF. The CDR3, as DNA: TGCACCAGCAGCCAAGGGACTGGGAAACCCTACGAGCAGTACTTC.

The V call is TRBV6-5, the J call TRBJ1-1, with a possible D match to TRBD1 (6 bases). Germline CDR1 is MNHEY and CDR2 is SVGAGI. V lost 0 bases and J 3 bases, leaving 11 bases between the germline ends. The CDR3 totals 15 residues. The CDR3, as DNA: TGTGCCAGCAGTTACTCCCAGGGGTCGTACACTGAAGCTTTCTTT. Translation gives CASSYSQGSYTEAFF.

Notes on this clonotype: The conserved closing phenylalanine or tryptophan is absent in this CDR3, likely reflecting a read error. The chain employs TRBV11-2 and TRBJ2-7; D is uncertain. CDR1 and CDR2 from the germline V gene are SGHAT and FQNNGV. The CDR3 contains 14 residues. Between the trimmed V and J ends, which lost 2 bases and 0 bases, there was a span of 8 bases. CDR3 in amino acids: CASSLSQSSYEQYS. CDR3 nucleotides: TGTGCCAGCAGCTTATCGCAGAGCTCCTACGAGCAGTACTCC.

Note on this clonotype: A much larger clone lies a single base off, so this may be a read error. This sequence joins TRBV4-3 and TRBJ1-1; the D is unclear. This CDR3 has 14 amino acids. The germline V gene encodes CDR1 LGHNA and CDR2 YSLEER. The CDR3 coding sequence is TGCGCCAGCAACCAAGATATCGGAACCGATGAAGCTTTCTTT. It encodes CASNQDIGTDEAFF.

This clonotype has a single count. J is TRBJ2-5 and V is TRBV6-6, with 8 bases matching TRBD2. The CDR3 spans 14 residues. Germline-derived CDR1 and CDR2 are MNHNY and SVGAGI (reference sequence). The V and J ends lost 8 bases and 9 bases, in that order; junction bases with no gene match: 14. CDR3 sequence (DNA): TGTGCCAGCGCCAAGGGCTCGGGGCGGGAGGCCCAGTACTTC. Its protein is CASAKGSGREAQYF.

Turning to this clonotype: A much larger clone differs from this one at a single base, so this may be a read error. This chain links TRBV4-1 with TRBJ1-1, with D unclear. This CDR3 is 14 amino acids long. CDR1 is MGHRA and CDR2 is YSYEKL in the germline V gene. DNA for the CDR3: TGCTCCAGCAGCCAACCAAATACCGGATCCGAAGCTTTCTTT. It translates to CSSSQPNTGSEAFF.

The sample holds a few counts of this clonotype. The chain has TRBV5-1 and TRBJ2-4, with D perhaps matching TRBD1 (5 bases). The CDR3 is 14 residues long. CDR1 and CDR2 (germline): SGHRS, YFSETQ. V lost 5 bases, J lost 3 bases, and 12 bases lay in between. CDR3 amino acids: CASRSGFGKNIQYF. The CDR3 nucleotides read TGCGCCAGCAGGTCAGGGTTTGGCAAAAACATTCAGTACTTC.

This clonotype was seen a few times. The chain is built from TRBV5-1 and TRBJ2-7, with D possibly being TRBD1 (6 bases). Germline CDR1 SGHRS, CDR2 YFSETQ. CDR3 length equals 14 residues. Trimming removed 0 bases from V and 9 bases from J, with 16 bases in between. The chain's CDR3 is CASSLGADSGWQYF. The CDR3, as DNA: TGCGCCAGCAGCTTGGGAGCGGACAGTGGGTGGCAGTACTTC.

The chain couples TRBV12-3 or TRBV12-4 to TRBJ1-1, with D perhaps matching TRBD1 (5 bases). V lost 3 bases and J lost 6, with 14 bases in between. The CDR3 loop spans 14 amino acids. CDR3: CASSFTRQRAEAFF. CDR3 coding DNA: TGTGCCAGCAGTTTTACCCGACAGAGGGCTGAAGCTTTCTTT.

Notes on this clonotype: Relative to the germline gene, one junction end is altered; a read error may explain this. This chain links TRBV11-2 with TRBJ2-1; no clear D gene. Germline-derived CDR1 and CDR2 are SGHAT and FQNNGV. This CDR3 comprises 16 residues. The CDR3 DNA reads TGTGCCAGCAGTCCGGGCGACATGGTGGGTTACAATGAGCAGTTCTTT. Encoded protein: CASSPGDMVGYNEQFF.

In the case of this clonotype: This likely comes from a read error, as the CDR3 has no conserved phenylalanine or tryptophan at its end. CDR3: CASSLTGGEGGNTIYL. CDR3 nucleotide sequence: TGTGCCAGCAGCTTGACAGGGGGCGAGGGGGGAAACACCATATATCTT. The chain is built from TRBV6-5 and TRBJ1-3, with 10 bases that match TRBD1. V was pared by 6 bases and J by 4 bases, with 9 bases of the junction left unmatched. There are 16 residues in the CDR3. The germline V gene has CDR1 MNHEY and CDR2 SVGAGI.

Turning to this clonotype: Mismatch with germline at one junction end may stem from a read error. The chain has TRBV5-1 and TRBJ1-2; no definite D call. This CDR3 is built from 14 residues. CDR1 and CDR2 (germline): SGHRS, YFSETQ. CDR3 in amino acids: CTSSKGPTSCGYTF. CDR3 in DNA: TGCACCAGCAGCAAAGGGCCGACATCGTGTGGCTACACCTTC.

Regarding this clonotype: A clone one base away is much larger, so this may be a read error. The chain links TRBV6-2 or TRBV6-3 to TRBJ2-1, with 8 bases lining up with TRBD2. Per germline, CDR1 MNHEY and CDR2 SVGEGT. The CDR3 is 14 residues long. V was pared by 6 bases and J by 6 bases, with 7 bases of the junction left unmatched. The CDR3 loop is CASRTSVSFNEQFF. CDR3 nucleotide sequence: TGTGCCAGCAGGACTAGCGTGTCTTTCAATGAGCAGTTCTTC.

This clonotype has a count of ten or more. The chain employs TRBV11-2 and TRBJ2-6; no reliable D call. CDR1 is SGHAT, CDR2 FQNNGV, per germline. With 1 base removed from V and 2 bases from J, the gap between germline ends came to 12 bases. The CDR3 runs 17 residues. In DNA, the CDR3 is TGTGCCAGCAGCTTAGTCCCACAGTGGGCTGGGGCCAACGTCCTGACTTTC. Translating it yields CASSLVPQWAGANVLTF.

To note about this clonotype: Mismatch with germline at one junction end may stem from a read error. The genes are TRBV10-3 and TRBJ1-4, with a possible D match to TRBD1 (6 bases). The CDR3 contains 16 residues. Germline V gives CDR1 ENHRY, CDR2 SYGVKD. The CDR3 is CAISKSTGATNEKLFF. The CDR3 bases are TGTGCCATCAGTAAGTCGACAGGTGCAACTAATGAAAAACTGTTTTTT.

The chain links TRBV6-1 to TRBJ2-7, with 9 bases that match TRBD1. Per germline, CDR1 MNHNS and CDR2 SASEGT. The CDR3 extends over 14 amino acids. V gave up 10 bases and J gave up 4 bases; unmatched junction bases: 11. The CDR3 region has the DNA TGTGCCAACGCCGACGGACAGGGGTGGTACGAGCAGTACTTC. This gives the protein CANADGQGWYEQYF.

CDR3 protein: CARGWRTGNSQETQYF. Written as DNA, the CDR3 is TGTGCCAGGGGCTGGCGGACAGGGAATTCCCAAGAGACCCAGTACTTC. The chain has TRBV11-2 and TRBJ2-5; 8 nucleotides match TRBD1. Germline-derived CDR1 and CDR2 are SGHAT and FQNNGV. CDR3 length: 16 amino acids. Germline trimming cut 9 bases from V and 1 base from J; bases unmatched to any gene: 13. The entire variable domain, with the rest obtained from reference TRBV11-2 and TRBJ2-5, is as follows: EAGVAQSPRYKIIEKRQSVAFWCNPISGHATLYWYQQILGQGPKLLIQFQNNGVVDDSQLPKDRFSAERLKGVDSTLKIQPAKLEDSAVYLCARGWRTGNSQETQYFGPGTRLLVL.